This T cell receptor beta chain was identified in a study of tumor and adjacent non-tumor tissue in lung cancer. As for the study in general: Histology: 12 adenocarcinoma, a couple of squamous cell carcinoma, 1 small cell lung cancer. About 4.17 million productive TCRbeta reads were obtained per sample on average.

This sample's RNA came from whole unsorted tissue. The CDR3 consists of 14 residues. The V gene's germline CDR1 is SGHTA and CDR2 FQGNSA. V gave up 3 bases and J gave up 4 bases, with 12 bases separating them. A modified ARM-PCR protocol with three rounds of nested PCR amplified TCRbeta. MiXCR, run by TCRdb on the multiplex PCR reads, gives a single entry per CDR3 protein. Of about 200,000 distinct CDR3 sequences listed, 71% are singletons. General study points: Normal lung showed higher cumulative top 100 clone frequency than tumor.

The table lists this clonotype with many counts. Its target is not known. The sequence came from a man aged 60 to 69 with non-small cell lung cancer. Sequencing used lung tumor tissue. The chain has TRBV7-2 and TRBJ1-2, with D possibly TRBD1 on 5 matching bases. CDR3: CASSFGVTAYGYTF. Here the CDR3 DNA reads TGTGCCAGCAGCTTTGGTGTGACAGCCTATGGCTACACCTTC.